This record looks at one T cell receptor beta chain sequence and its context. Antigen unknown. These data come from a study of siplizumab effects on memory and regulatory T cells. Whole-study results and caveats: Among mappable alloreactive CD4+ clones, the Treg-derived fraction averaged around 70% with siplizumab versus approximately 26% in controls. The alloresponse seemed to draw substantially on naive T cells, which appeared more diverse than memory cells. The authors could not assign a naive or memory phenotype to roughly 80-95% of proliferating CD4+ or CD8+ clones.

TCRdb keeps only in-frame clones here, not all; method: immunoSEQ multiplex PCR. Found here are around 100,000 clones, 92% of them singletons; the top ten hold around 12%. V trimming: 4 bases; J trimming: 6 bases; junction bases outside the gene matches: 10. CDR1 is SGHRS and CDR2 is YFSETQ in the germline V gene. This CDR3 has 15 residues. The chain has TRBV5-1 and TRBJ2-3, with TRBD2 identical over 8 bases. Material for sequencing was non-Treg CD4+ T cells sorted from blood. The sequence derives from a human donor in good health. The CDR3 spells CASSPVAGGGDTQYF. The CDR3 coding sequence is TGCGCCAGCAGCCCCGTGGCGGGAGGAGGGGATACGCAGTATTTT.